This paragraph covers one T cell receptor (beta chain) sequence. Original analysis: Reference gene primers were amplified, and this amplification served to estimate nucleated cell counts. Here immunoSEQ multiplex PCR was the method, and the copy in TCRdb shows in-frame clones only, minus some. D and trimming were read from the DNA, whereas the V and J calls and clone size are those reported in that table. Altogether around 130,000 clones are present, about four fifths being singletons, with the ten largest covering roughly a sixth. This sample stems from a study of blood T cell repertoires in COVID-19. At the level of the study: Sites across the United States, Italy and Spain contributed samples from acute and convalescent COVID-19.

With 4 bases clipped from V and 5 bases from J, the junction kept 17 bases outside the gene matches. Germline assignment: CDR1 LNHDA and CDR2 SQIVND (reference sequence). This CDR3 spans 19 amino acids. The specimen was peripheral blood. This receptor was obtained from a woman at least 80 years old with acute or convalescent COVID-19. V gene TRBV19 combines with J gene TRBJ2-5; 12 bases map to TRBD2. The CDR3, as DNA: TGTGCCAGTAGTACCCGACTAGCGGGGGAACGCCGAGGGATGGAGACCCAGTACTTC. Its translation is CASSTRLAGERRGMETQYF.